These 31 T cell receptor beta chains were sequenced from one sample in a study of PD-L1 blockade in urothelial cancer (dated by TCRdb to the late 2010s). Interpreted using the paper, the time point label stands for: peripheral blood 6 weeks after treatment start. Libraries were made using the immunoSEQ multiplex PCR assay. TCRdb limited this immuneACCESS table to in-frame rearrangements with V and J called. A share of clones is missing; checked studies link under half to unresolved V genes, and the rest is unexplained. Within this sample are roughly 120,000 clones, with 85% to 90% of them counted one time only. 1.5% to 2% of the sample lies in the top ten. The sample was PBMCs, taken around atezolizumab (anti-PD-L1) treatment. These receptors originate from a man aged 55-75 years with urothelial cancer.

V usage is TRBV7-8 and J usage is TRBJ1-1; D unresolved. The CDR3 has 13 residues. V lost 6 bases and J lost 2, with 10 bases in between. The germline V gene has CDR1 SGHVS and CDR2 FQNEAQ. CDR3 nucleotide sequence: TGTGCCAGCAGGATTAGCTTAAACACTGAAGCTTTCTTT. It translates to CASRISLNTEAFF.

This chain uses TRBV28 with TRBJ1-1; the match to TRBD1 covers 7 bases. Germline CDR1 reads MDHEN; CDR2 reads SYDVKM. This CDR3 comprises 14 residues. Unmatched junction bases numbered 12, after V lost 5 bases and J lost 9 bases. As DNA, the CDR3 is TGTGCCAGCAGTGGGCCACGACAGGGCGGGAAAGCTTTCTTT. Translating it yields CASSGPRQGGKAFF.

The V call is TRBV19, the J call TRBJ1-1, with a possible D match to TRBD1 (5 bases). From germline, CDR1 is LNHDA and CDR2 SQIVND (reference sequence). The V end lost 10 bases, the J end lost 3 bases, and 27 bases lay between the germline ends. The CDR3 is made up of 17 amino acids. The CDR3 spells CATLTVPRQPGDTEAFF. Here the CDR3 DNA reads TGTGCCACCCTAACGGTTCCCCGACAGCCGGGGGACACTGAAGCTTTCTTT.

This chain joins TRBV10-2 and TRBJ2-2; possible D gene TRBD2, 5 bases. Per the germline V gene, CDR1 is WSHSY and CDR2 is SAAADI. The CDR3 runs to 15 residues. Trimming left V 7 bases short and J 0 bases short, with 12 bases between. The CDR3 region has the DNA TGCGCCAGCATCCAAAGCGGAGCGAACACCGGGGAGCTGTTTTTT. Translated: CASIQSGANTGELFF.

V and J are TRBV23-1 and TRBJ2-7, with 9 bases matching TRBD1. TRBV23-1 is assigned to the ORF class and has an uncertain function. Trimming at V came to 4 bases and at J to 3 bases, leaving 7 bases not matched to a gene. The CDR3 runs to 15 residues. The CDR3 bases are TGCGCCAGCAGTCGTTCGACAGGGGGGATCTACGAGCAGTACTTC. Protein: CASSRSTGGIYEQYF.

The chain couples TRBV7-6 to TRBJ2-1, with 15 positions matching TRBD2. The V and J ends lost 5 bases and 9 bases, in that order; junction bases with no gene match: 14. The CDR3 length is 18 residues. Germline CDR1 reads SGHVS; CDR2 reads FNYEAQ. The CDR3 spells CASSAGTSGGLGVGEQFF. CDR3 nucleotide sequence: TGTGCCAGCAGCGCCGGGACTAGCGGGGGGCTGGGGGTCGGTGAGCAGTTCTTC.

This clone came up once. J is TRBJ2-3 and V is TRBV18; TRBD2 agrees at 9 bases. There are 16 residues in the CDR3. Trimming removed 3 bases from V and 2 bases from J; junction bases left unmatched: 6. Looked up from germline, CDR1 is KGHSH and CDR2 is LQKENI. DNA of the CDR3: TGTGCCAGCTCACCCGGCGGGGGGGGGCACACAGATACGCAGTATTTT. Translated: CASSPGGGGHTDTQYF.

The rearrangement links TRBV4-2 to TRBJ1-2; 12 bases agree with TRBD1. V lost 0 bases and J lost 5; bases outside the gene matches: 4. Germline V gene data show CDR1 as LGHNA and CDR2 as YNFKEQ. CDR3 length equals 16 residues. The CDR3 region has the DNA TGTGCCAGCAGCCAAGAAGGGACAGGGGGCATTTATGGCTACACCTTC. Translation gives CASSQEGTGGIYGYTF.

This sequence joins TRBV5-1 and TRBJ2-3; the match to TRBD1 covers 7 bases. The CDR3 consists of 15 residues. The trim removed 2 bases at V and 1 base at J, leaving 4 bases unmatched. From germline, CDR1 is SGHRS and CDR2 YFSETQ. The CDR3 here is CASSLQGSGTDTQYF. CDR3 nucleotides: TGCGCCAGCAGCTTACAGGGGAGTGGCACAGATACGCAGTATTTT.

This clone was counted once. The chain has TRBV6-6 and TRBJ2-7, with 8 nucleotides matching TRBD1. The CDR3 sequence is 14 residues long. The V gene end was trimmed by 5 bases and the J gene end by 4 bases; junction bases not matched to a gene: 7. Germline V gene sequence: CDR1 MNHNY, CDR2 SVGAGI (reference sequence). The CDR3 spells CASSRDRGEYEQYF. The CDR3, as DNA: TGTGCCAGCAGTCGAGACAGGGGAGAGTACGAGCAGTACTTC.

The J gene is TRBJ2-3, the V gene TRBV27, with 12 nucleotides matching TRBD1. This CDR3 is 17 amino acids long. Unmatched junction bases numbered 9, after V lost 5 bases and J lost 3 bases. Germline CDR1 reads MNHEY; CDR2 reads SMNVEV (reference sequence). The CDR3 sequence is CASSPLRDRGRTDTQYF. The CDR3, as DNA: TGTGCCAGCAGTCCGTTACGGGACAGGGGGCGAACAGATACGCAGTATTTT.

The CDR3 loop is CASSPGGVPGTQYF. CDR3 nucleotide sequence: TGTGCCAGCAGCCCCGGAGGAGTCCCGGGGACCCAGTACTTC. This rearrangement joins TRBV9 to TRBJ2-5, with D maybe TRBD2 (5 bases). The CDR3 is 14 residues long. CDR1 and CDR2 from the germline V gene are SGDLS and YYNGEE. Trimming cost V 4 bases and J 7 bases, with 17 bases left between them.

The J gene is TRBJ2-1, the V gene TRBV14; D is possibly TRBD1 (5 bases). Deletions cut 0 bases from V and 3 bases from J, with 6 bases between. Germline CDR1 SGHDN, CDR2 FVKESK. CDR3 length: 14 residues. This CDR3 reads CASSQDRGYNEQFF. DNA of the CDR3: TGTGCCAGCAGCCAAGATAGGGGCTACAATGAGCAGTTCTTC.

The J gene is TRBJ2-7, the V gene TRBV7-3, with TRBD1 identical over 7 bases. This CDR3 has 15 amino acids. Germline-derived CDR1 and CDR2 are SGHTA and FQGTGA. The ends lost 5 bases at V and 3 bases at J; junction bases unmatched: 10. The chain's CDR3 is CASSEASGTVYEQYF. The CDR3 DNA reads as TGTGCCAGCAGCGAAGCCTCAGGGACAGTCTACGAGCAGTACTTC.

The chain joins TRBV25-1 to TRBJ2-7; 7 bases map to TRBD1. V shed 3 bases, J shed 1 base, and the junction held 9 bases outside the gene matches. This CDR3 has 16 amino acids. Per the germline V gene, CDR1 is MGHDK and CDR2 is SYGVNS. CDR3 in DNA: TGTGCCAGCAGTGATTCCGGGACAGCCACTTCCTACGAGCAGTACTTC. Translating it yields CASSDSGTATSYEQYF.

The V call is TRBV28, the J call TRBJ2-7; possible D gene TRBD1, 5 bases. The CDR3 consists of 14 residues. Germline V lookup: CDR1 MDHEN, CDR2 SYDVKM. V was cut by 6 bases and J by 6 bases, with 18 bases left in between. CDR3 region: CASRAQGNLREQYF. CDR3 in DNA: TGTGCCAGCAGAGCCCAGGGAAATCTTCGCGAGCAGTACTTC.

This chain uses TRBV4-2 with TRBJ2-3, with D possibly being TRBD2 (6 bases). The CDR3 runs to 17 residues. V was trimmed by 5 bases and J by 6 bases, leaving 24 bases between them. The germline V gene encodes CDR1 LGHNA and CDR2 YNFKEQ. The CDR3 sequence is CASSARSGRGNADTQYF. The CDR3 DNA reads TGTGCCAGCAGCGCCAGGTCGGGACGGGGGAATGCTGATACGCAGTATTTT.

This clone was counted a single time. The chain couples TRBV10-3 to TRBJ1-1; 9 nucleotides align to TRBD1. Looked up from germline, CDR1 is ENHRY and CDR2 is SYGVKD. Trimming removed 10 bases from V and 1 base from J; junction bases left unmatched: 7. This CDR3 is built from 14 residues. The CDR3 protein is CATRTGVENTEAFF. The CDR3 DNA sequence: TGTGCCACCAGGACAGGGGTGGAGAACACTGAAGCTTTCTTT.

V is TRBV14 and J is TRBJ1-2; D gene uncertain. The CDR3 covers 14 residues. Between the trimmed V and J ends, which lost 5 bases and 5 bases, there was a span of 15 bases. Germline V lookup: CDR1 SGHDN, CDR2 FVKESK. The CDR3 coding sequence is TGTGCCAGCAGCGCCCTGACTCGCCCATATGGCTACACCTTC. This gives the protein CASSALTRPYGYTF.

This clone was recorded a few times. The chain carries TRBV2 and TRBJ1-6, with D unresolved. The V gene lost 7 bases and the J gene lost 6 bases, with 16 bases spanning the gap. From germline, CDR1 is SNHLY and CDR2 FYNNEI. The CDR3 spans 15 residues. The CDR3 protein is CASIEGGYSNSPLHF. The CDR3 coding sequence is TGTGCCAGCATCGAGGGAGGGTACAGTAATTCACCCCTCCACTTT. The complete variable domain, with remaining parts taken from reference TRBV2 and TRBJ1-6, reads EPEVTQTPSHQVTQMGQEVILRCVPISNHLYFYWYRQILGQKVEFLVSFYNNEISEKSEIFDDQFSVERPDGSNFTLKIRSTKLEDSAMYFCASIEGGYSNSPLHFGNGTRLTVT.

The gene calls are TRBV11-2 and TRBJ1-4, with D perhaps TRBD1 (5 bases). The CDR3 consists of 14 residues. Trimming took off 5 bases at V and 4 bases at J, with 11 bases between the two ends. Per germline, CDR1 SGHAT and CDR2 FQNNGV. The chain's CDR3 is CASSTDRFNEKLFF. Written as DNA, the CDR3 is TGTGCCAGCAGCACCGACAGATTTAATGAAAAACTGTTTTTT.

The chain recombines TRBV18 with TRBJ1-2; 12 bases line up with TRBD1. Germline assignment: CDR1 KGHSH and CDR2 LQKENI. The CDR3 is made up of 16 amino acids. Trimming took 3 bases from V and 0 from J; bases not matched to a gene: 2. The CDR3 nucleotides are TGTGCCAGCTCACCGGGACAGGGGGCACCTAACTATGGCTACACCTTC. The encoded protein is CASSPGQGAPNYGYTF.

This chain connects TRBV10-3 to TRBJ1-2, with D unresolved. Deletions cut 4 bases from V and 1 base from J, with 13 bases between. Germline CDR1 and CDR2: ENHRY and SYGVKD. This CDR3 contains 15 residues. CDR3 protein: CAISGGVTLNYGYTF. The CDR3 bases are TGTGCCATCAGTGGTGGAGTCACCCTTAACTATGGCTACACCTTC.

This chain uses TRBV10-3 with TRBJ2-7, with D tentatively TRBD2 (5 bases). This CDR3 has 14 amino acids. V was pared by 4 bases and J by 0 bases, with 10 bases between. CDR1 ENHRY and CDR2 SYGVKD come from the germline V gene. In DNA, the CDR3 is TGTGCCATCAGTGCCGGACTGAGCTCCTACGAGCAGTACTTC. Translating gives CAISAGLSSYEQYF.

J is TRBJ2-3 and V is TRBV19; 7 nucleotides match TRBD2. V lost 2 bases and J lost 2; bases outside the gene matches: 4. There are 15 residues in the CDR3. CDR1 and CDR2 from the germline V gene are LNHDA and SQIVND (reference sequence). The CDR3, as DNA: TGTGCCAGTAGTATATCCGGGGGGTCCACAGATACGCAGTATTTT. Protein sequence: CASSISGGSTDTQYF. Variable domain in full (rest from reference TRBV19 and TRBJ2-3): DGGITQSPKYLFRKEGQNVTLSCEQNLNHDAMYWYRQDPGQGLRLIYYSQIVNDFQKGDIAEGYSVSREKKESFPLTVTSAQKNPTAFYLCASSISGGSTDTQYFGPGTRLTVL.

The chain is built from TRBV21-1 and TRBJ2-7; the table calls TRBD1, which could not be checked here. TRBV21-1 is recorded as a pseudogene. The CDR3 is 16 amino acids. The CDR3 sequence is CASSSQPGQSSYEQYF. The DNA of the CDR3 is TGTGCCAGCAGCTCCCAACCGGGACAGAGCTCCTACGAGCAGTACTTC.

The DNA for the CDR3 is TGTGCCAGCAGCGCCCCGGGACAGATCTCTGGGGCCAACGTCCTGACTTTC. Protein sequence: CASSAPGQISGANVLTF. The chain combines TRBV13 with TRBJ2-6; TRBD1 matches at 7 bases. The CDR3 length is 17 residues. The germline gives CDR1 PRHDT, CDR2 FYEKMQ (reference sequence). The junction had 7 bases not matched to a gene; V was cut back by 5 bases and J by 0 bases.

The rearrangement joins TRBV9 to TRBJ2-3; D perhaps matches TRBD2 (5 bases). The CDR3 has 12 residues. Trimming pared 4 bases from V and 5 bases from J, leaving 8 bases between. Per germline, CDR1 SGDLS and CDR2 YYNGEE. This chain's CDR3 is CASSTTRDTQYF. The DNA for the CDR3 is TGTGCCAGCAGCACTACTAGAGATACGCAGTATTTT.

This chain connects TRBV6-1 to TRBJ2-5; D is unclear. The germline V gene has CDR1 MNHNS and CDR2 SASEGT. The CDR3 covers 13 residues. V gave up 7 bases and J gave up 4 bases, with 13 bases separating them. CDR3 sequence reads: CASTRGAPETQYF. CDR3 nucleotides: TGTGCCAGCACCCGTGGAGCCCCAGAGACCCAGTACTTC.

CDR3 sequence (DNA): TGTGCCAGCAGTGAACCGAATGAAAAACTGTTTTTT. This translates into CASSEPNEKLFF. The chain joins TRBV25-1 to TRBJ1-4; no clear D. The CDR3 totals 12 residues. The V gene lost 2 bases and the J gene lost 5 bases, with 3 bases spanning the gap. Germline assignment: CDR1 MGHDK and CDR2 SYGVNS.

V usage is TRBV5-1 and J usage is TRBJ2-3; D is ambiguous. The germline CDR1 and CDR2 sequences are SGHRS and YFSETQ. This CDR3 has 11 amino acids. Trimming left V 3 bases short and J 6 bases short, with 5 bases between. The CDR3 nucleotides are TGCGCCAGCAGCTCTCAGGATACGCAGTATTTT. Translating gives CASSSQDTQYF.